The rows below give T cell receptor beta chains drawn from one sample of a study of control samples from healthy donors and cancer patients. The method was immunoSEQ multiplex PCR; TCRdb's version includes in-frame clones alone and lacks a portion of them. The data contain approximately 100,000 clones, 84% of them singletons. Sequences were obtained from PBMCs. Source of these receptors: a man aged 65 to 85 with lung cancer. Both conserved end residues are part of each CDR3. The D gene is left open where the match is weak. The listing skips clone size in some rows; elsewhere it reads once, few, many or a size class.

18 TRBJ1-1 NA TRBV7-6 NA TGTGCCAGCAGCTCGGCCGACAACCTGGGGGCCATGAACACTGAAGCTTTCTTT CASSSADNLGAMNTEAFF
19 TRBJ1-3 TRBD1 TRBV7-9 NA TGTGCCAGCAGCTTCCTGGTTTCCCGACAGGGGAGCGCTGGAAACACCATATATTTT CASSFLVSRQGSAGNTIYF
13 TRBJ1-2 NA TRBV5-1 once TGCGCCAGCAGCTTGGGGAACAGGGATGGCTACACCTTC CASSLGNRDGYTF
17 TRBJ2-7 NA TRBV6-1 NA TGTGCCAGCAGTGAATTCCCCGCAGGCGGAGAAACTTACGAGCAGTACTTC CASSEFPAGGETYEQYF
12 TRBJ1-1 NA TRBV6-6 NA TGTGCCAGCAGTTCTACAGAAACTGAAGCTTTCTTT CASSSTETEAFF
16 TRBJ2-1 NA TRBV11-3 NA TGTGCCAGCAGCTTATCTGGTAGCGCCCCGGAGGGTGAGCAGTTCTTC CASSLSGSAPEGEQFF
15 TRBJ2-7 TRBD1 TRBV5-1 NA TGCGCCAGCAGTAAACCGGGACAGGGGGCCTACGAGCAGTACTTC CASSKPGQGAYEQYF
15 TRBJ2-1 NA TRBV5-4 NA TGTGCCAGCAGCCCCGACAGGTTCTCCTACAATGAGCAGTTCTTC CASSPDRFSYNEQFF
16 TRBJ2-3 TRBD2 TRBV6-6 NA TGTGCCAGCAGTCACCTCGGGACTAGCCCCACAGATACGCAGTATTTT CASSHLGTSPTDTQYF
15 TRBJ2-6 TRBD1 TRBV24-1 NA TGTGCCACCAGTGGGTCCAGGGGGTGGGCCAACGTCCTGACTTTC CATSGSRGWANVLTF
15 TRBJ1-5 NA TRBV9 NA TGTGCCAGCAGCGCCGTCGACAGCTTCAATCAGCCCCAGCATTTT CASSAVDSFNQPQHF
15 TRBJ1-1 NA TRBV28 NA TGTGCCAACAGGGTCTTAGGTACAGGGAACACTGAAGCTTTCTTT CANRVLGTGNTEAFF
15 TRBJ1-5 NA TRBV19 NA TGTGCCAGTAGTCCCACTAGAGGTTCAGATCAGCCCCAGCATTTT CASSPTRGSDQPQHF
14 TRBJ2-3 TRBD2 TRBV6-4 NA TGTGCCAGCAGGATTAGCGGGGGGGCAGATACGCAGTATTTT CASRISGGADTQYF
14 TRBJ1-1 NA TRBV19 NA TGTGCCAGTAGTCCTGAGGGGGGGCACACTGAAGCTTTCTTT CASSPEGGHTEAFF
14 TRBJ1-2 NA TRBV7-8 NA TGTGCCAGCAGCTTAGACGGCACCAACTATGGCTACACCTTC CASSLDGTNYGYTF
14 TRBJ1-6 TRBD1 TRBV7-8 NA TGTGCCAGCAGCCCGGGACAGCTTAATTCACCCCTCCACTTT CASSPGQLNSPLHF
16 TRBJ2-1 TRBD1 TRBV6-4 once TGTGCCAGCAGTAGGGACAGTTCTTTCTCCTACAATGAGCAGTTCTTC CASSRDSSFSYNEQFF
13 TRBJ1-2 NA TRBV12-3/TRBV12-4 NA TGTGCCAGCAGCCTTCAGGGGCGAAACGGCTACACCTTC CASSLQGRNGYTF
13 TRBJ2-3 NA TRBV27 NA TGTGCCAGCAGCCTGGGCCCGTCGAATACGCAGTATTTT CASSLGPSNTQYF
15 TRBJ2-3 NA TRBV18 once TGTGCCAGCTCACGAACAGGGAGTCGCACAGATACGCAGTATTTT CASSRTGSRTDTQYF
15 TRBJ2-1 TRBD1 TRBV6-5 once TGTGCCAGCAGTCGGGACAGACTACAGTACAATGAGCAGTTCTTC CASSRDRLQYNEQFF
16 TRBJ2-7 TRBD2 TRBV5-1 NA TGCGCCAGCAGCGATACGGGGCGGGGGGCCGCCTACGAGCAGTACTTC CASSDTGRGAAYEQYF
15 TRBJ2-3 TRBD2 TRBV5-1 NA TGCGCCAGCAGCGTCGCGGGGGACCGCACAGATACGCAGTATTTT CASSVAGDRTDTQYF
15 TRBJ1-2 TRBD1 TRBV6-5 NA TGTGCCAGCAGTTTACTCGCGACAGGGGACGGGGGCTACACCTTC CASSLLATGDGGYTF
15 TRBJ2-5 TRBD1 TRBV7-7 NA TGTGCTAGCAGCTTAGGGACAGCCCTCCAAGAGACCCAGTACTTC CASSLGTALQETQYF
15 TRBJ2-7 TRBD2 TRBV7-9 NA TGTGCCAGCCGCGGGGCGGGGGGGCCCCGATACGAGCAGTACTTC CASRGAGGPRYEQYF
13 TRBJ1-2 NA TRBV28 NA TGTGCCAGTTCGACGGGCGGGCACTATGGCTACACCTTC CASSTGGHYGYTF
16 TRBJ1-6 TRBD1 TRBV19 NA TGTGCCAGTAGTCCGCTTGTGGGACAGAGAAATTCACCCCTCCACTTT CASSPLVGQRNSPLHF
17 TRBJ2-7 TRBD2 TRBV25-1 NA TGTGCCAGCAGTGATTGGACTAGCGGGGTTAGCTCCTACGAGCAGTACTTC CASSDWTSGVSSYEQYF
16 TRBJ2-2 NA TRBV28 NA TGTGCCAGCAGTCCCGAAGGGTTTGAGGACACCGGGGAGCTGTTTTTT CASSPEGFEDTGELFF
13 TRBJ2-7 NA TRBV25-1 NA TGTGCCAGCAGTGAGGCAGGTTCCTACGAGCAGTACTTC CASSEAGSYEQYF
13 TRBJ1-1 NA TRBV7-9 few TGTGCCAGCAGCTTTACAGAGAACACTGAAGCTTTCTTT CASSFTENTEAFF
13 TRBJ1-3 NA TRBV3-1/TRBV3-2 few TGTGCCAGCAGCCAAGTTGCAGGAAACACCATATATTTT CASSQVAGNTIYF
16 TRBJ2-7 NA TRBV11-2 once TGTGCCAGCAGCTTAGCCTCGGGCCGGAGCTCCTACGAGCAGTACTTC CASSLASGRSSYEQYF
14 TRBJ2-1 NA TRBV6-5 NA TGTGCCAGCAGCAGGGCTAGCTCCTACAATGAGCAGTTCTTC CASSRASSYNEQFF
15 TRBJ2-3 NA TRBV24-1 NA TGTGCCACCAGTGATTTCGGCGGGGGCGGAGATACGCAGTATTTT CATSDFGGGGDTQYF
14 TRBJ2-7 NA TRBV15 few TGTGCCACCAGCATGCCGACAGAGACCTACGAGCAGTACTTC CATSMPTETYEQYF
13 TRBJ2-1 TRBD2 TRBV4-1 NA TGCGCCAGCAGCGGGGGGGAACACAATGAGCAGTTCTTC CASSGGEHNEQFF
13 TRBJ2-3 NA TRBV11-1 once TGTGCCAGCAGCTTAGGAGGGGGGGCTCGGCAGTATTTT CASSLGGGARQYF
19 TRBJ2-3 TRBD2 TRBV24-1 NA TGTGCCACCAGTGATCCAATCGGGGGGGGAGTCCGTGGAACAGATACGCAGTATTTT CATSDPIGGGVRGTDTQYF
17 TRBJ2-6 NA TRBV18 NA TGTGCCAGCTCACCACCGCAAATAATCTCTGGGGCCAACGTCCTGACTTTC CASSPPQIISGANVLTF
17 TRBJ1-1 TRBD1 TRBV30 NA TGTGCCCGGAAAGCGAAACAGGGGGTATTGGGGAACACTGAAGCTTTCTTT CARKAKQGVLGNTEAFF
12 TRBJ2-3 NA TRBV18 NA TGTGCCAGCTCACCTAGGACAGATACGCAGTATTTT CASSPRTDTQYF
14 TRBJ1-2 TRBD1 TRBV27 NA TGTGCCAGCAGTCCGGACAGGGGGAGGGATGGCTACACCTTC CASSPDRGRDGYTF
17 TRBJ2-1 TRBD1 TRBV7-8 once TGTGCCAGCAGCTTAGGAGTAGGGGACAGGGCCTACAATGAGCAGTTCTTC CASSLGVGDRAYNEQFF
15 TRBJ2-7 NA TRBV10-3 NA TGTGCCATCAGTGAGGTCCGGGTAACAGTCCACGAGCAGTACTTC CAISEVRVTVHEQYF
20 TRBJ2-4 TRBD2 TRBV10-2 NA TGCGCCAGCAGTGAGTTCAGGACTAGCTTTGGGGGGGTGGCCAAAAACATTCAGTACTTC CASSEFRTSFGGVAKNIQYF
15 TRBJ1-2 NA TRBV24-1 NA TGTGCCGTTCCTCTCGAGACTGGGACGAACTATGGCTACACCTTC CAVPLETGTNYGYTF
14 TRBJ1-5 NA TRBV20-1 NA TGCAGTGCTAGTTTACAATCTGGCAATCAGCCCCAGCATTTT CSASLQSGNQPQHF
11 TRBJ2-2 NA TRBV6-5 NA TGTGCCACCTGGGCGTCCGGGGAGCTGTTTTTT CATWASGELFF
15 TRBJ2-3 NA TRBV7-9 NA TGTGCCAGCAGCTTAGATACAGGGAGCACAGATACGCAGTATTTT CASSLDTGSTDTQYF
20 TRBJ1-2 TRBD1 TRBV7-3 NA TGTGCCAGCAGCTTAACTTTGTCACGTTTAGGGACAGGGGACAACTATGGCTACACCTTC CASSLTLSRLGTGDNYGYTF
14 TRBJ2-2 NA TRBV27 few TGTGCCAGCAGTTATCATGGGGGAGGCGGGGAGCTGTTTTTT CASSYHGGGGELFF
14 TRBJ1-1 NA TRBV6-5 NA TGTGCCAGCAGTTACTCGACGCAGAACACTGAAGCTTTCTTT CASSYSTQNTEAFF